This T cell receptor beta chain was sequenced during a study of immune evolution from preneoplasia to lung adenocarcinoma. Trimming cost V 2 bases and J 8 bases, with 12 bases left between them. Germline V gene sequence: CDR1 SGHVS, CDR2 FQNEAQ. CDR3 length: 13 residues. General study results and limits: Clonality was highest in normal lung, lower in later-stage lesions apparently.

Details on this clone: The antigen remains undetermined.

Assay: immunoSEQ multiplex PCR; the TCRdb copy retains only in-frame clones and omits some. The sample gives about 26,000 clones, 74% of which show up once; 5.7% is in the top ten. Sequencing was done on a sample of FFPE invasive lung adenocarcinoma tissue. The sequence came from a person aged 55 to 75 with invasive lung adenocarcinoma. Some clones in this sample may be carry-over from other donors' samples. V is TRBV7-8 and J is TRBJ1-1, with a possible D match to TRBD1 (5 bases). CDR3 amino acids: CASSLTTWGEAFF. CDR3 DNA: TGTGCCAGCAGCTTAACGACTTGGGGGGAAGCTTTCTTT.